This passage covers 32 T cell receptor beta chains from one sample sequenced in a study of early T cells in non-severe SARS-CoV-2 infection. MiXCR, applied by TCRdb to the 5' RACE reads, yields one record per CDR3 protein. The sample lists approximately 69,000 distinct CDR3 sequences, about 9.4% seen once, with under 7% in the top ten. What was sequenced was whole blood. The receptor source for this set is an adult who was a healthcare worker with PCR-confirmed SARS-CoV-2 infection or an uninfected control (not recorded which).

The J gene is TRBJ2-2, the V gene TRBV2; D gene uncertain. Trimming took off 5 bases at V and 3 bases at J, with 4 bases between the two ends. The CDR3 is 12 residues long. Germline V CDR1 and CDR2: SNHLY, FYNNEI. CDR3 in amino acids: CASSMDTGELFF. CDR3 sequence (DNA): TGTGCCAGCAGTATGGACACCGGGGAGCTGTTTTTT. The entire variable domain, with the rest obtained from reference TRBV2 and TRBJ2-2, is as follows: EPEVTQTPSHQVTQMGQEVILRCVPISNHLYFYWYRQILGQKVEFLVSFYNNEISEKSEIFDDQFSVERPDGSNFTLKIRSTKLEDSAMYFCASSMDTGELFFGEGSRLTVL.

The CDR3 sequence is CASSSRQTLSYEQYF. CDR3 nucleotide sequence: TGTGCCAGCAGCTCCCGACAGACCCTATCCTACGAGCAGTACTTC. The chain combines TRBV11-2 with TRBJ2-7; D possibly corresponds to TRBD1 (5 bases). The CDR3 consists of 15 residues. V was pared by 4 bases and J by 1 base, with 14 bases between. Germline values: CDR1 SGHAT, CDR2 FQNNGV. Using reference TRBV11-2 and TRBJ2-7 for the parts outside the CDR3, the full variable domain is EAGVAQSPRYKIIEKRQSVAFWCNPISGHATLYWYQQILGQGPKLLIQFQNNGVVDDSQLPKDRFSAERLKGVDSTLKIQPAKLEDSAVYLCASSSRQTLSYEQYFGPGTRLTVT.

The sample holds a few counts of this clonotype. The rearrangement links TRBV10-3 to TRBJ2-2; TRBD2 agrees at 8 bases. The CDR3 runs 17 residues. The J segment lost 0 bases and the V segment lost 7 bases, leaving 10 bases of the junction unmatched. CDR1 is ENHRY and CDR2 is SYGVKD in the germline V gene. CDR3 sequence: CAIKQAGVPPNTGELFF. The DNA of the CDR3 is TGTGCCATCAAGCAAGCGGGGGTACCCCCGAACACCGGGGAGCTGTTTTTT.

This clonotype was counted ten times or more. The DNA of the CDR3 is TGTGCCATCAGTGAGTCAAGTCAGAACTATGGCTACACCTTC. Translation gives CAISESSQNYGYTF. The chain employs TRBV10-3 and TRBJ1-2; D gene ambiguous. Germline V gene lookup returns CDR1 ENHRY and CDR2 SYGVKD. This CDR3 comprises 14 residues. V was cut by 0 bases and J by 2 bases, with 7 bases left in between.

The V call is TRBV4-2, the J call TRBJ2-3; D could derive from TRBD1 or TRBD2 (5 bases each). The CDR3 loop spans 17 amino acids. The V end lost 0 bases, the J end lost 1 base, and 14 bases lay between the germline ends. Germline lookup yields CDR1 LGHNA and CDR2 YNFKEQ. This chain's CDR3 is CASSQDIGGGGTDTQYF. The CDR3 DNA is TGTGCCAGCAGCCAAGATATTGGTGGGGGAGGCACAGATACGCAGTATTTT.

The chain uses TRBV7-8 and TRBJ2-5; 7 nucleotides match TRBD2. This CDR3 comprises 15 residues. V lost 5 bases, J lost 7 bases, and 13 bases stayed unmatched. Germline CDR1 reads SGHVS; CDR2 reads FQNEAQ. CDR3 coding DNA: TGTGCCAGCAGCCCGCCTAGCGGCCGTACGGGGACCCAGTACTTC. The encoded protein is CASSPPSGRTGTQYF.

This clonotype has ten or more counts. The chain couples TRBV6-5 to TRBJ2-1; possibly TRBD1 for D (5 bases). The germline V and J ends were trimmed by 4 bases and 6 bases, with 10 bases remaining between them. The CDR3 spans 13 residues. In germline, CDR1 is MNHEY, CDR2 SVGAGI. The CDR3 reads CASSSTRVNEQFF. The CDR3 DNA is TGTGCCAGCAGTTCGACCAGGGTCAATGAGCAGTTCTTC.

This clonotype was found many times. The V call is TRBV12-3 or TRBV12-4, the J call TRBJ1-6; D gene unclear. This CDR3 has 15 amino acids. With 3 bases removed from V and 5 bases from J, the gap between germline ends came to 11 bases. DNA for the CDR3: TGTGCCAGCAGTTTGGGTCAGAGTAATAATTCACCCCTCCACTTT. Its translation is CASSLGQSNNSPLHF.

V gene TRBV20-1 combines with J gene TRBJ2-1, with a weak D call TRBD2 (6 bases). V lost 0 bases and J lost 13, with 13 bases in between. CDR1 is DFQATT, CDR2 SNEGSKA, per germline (reference sequence). This CDR3 is 12 amino acids long. The CDR3 bases are TGCAGTGCTAGAGATACCCCGGGACTTCAGTTCTTC. Amino acid sequence: CSARDTPGLQFF.

This CDR3 reads CSARDWRRERGGETQYF. In DNA, the CDR3 is TGCAGTGCTAGAGATTGGAGGAGGGAACGTGGCGGAGAGACCCAGTACTTC. The chain employs TRBV20-1 and TRBJ2-5; D may be TRBD2 (6 bases). The CDR3 covers 17 residues. V was cut by 0 bases and J by 4 bases, with 21 bases left in between. CDR1 is DFQATT and CDR2 is SNEGSKA in the germline V gene (reference sequence).

This clonotype was seen repeatedly, ten times or more. The V call is TRBV30, the J call TRBJ1-4, with D possibly matching TRBD1 (6 bases). CDR3 size: 13 residues. Germline CDR1 is GTSNPN and CDR2 is SVGIG (reference sequence). V lost 7 bases, J lost 4 bases, and 13 bases lay in between. DNA of the CDR3: TGTGCCTTGAACAGGGCGTATAATGAAAAACTGTTTTTT. Translated, it gives CALNRAYNEKLFF.

This rearrangement joins TRBV5-1 to TRBJ1-1; no reliable D call. The CDR3 runs 14 residues. The V end was cut by 4 bases, the J end by 7 bases, with 17 bases between. Germline V lookup: CDR1 SGHRS, CDR2 YFSETQ. CDR3 sequence: CASSPRGGRGEAFF. DNA of the CDR3: TGCGCCAGCAGCCCCCGTGGAGGGCGAGGTGAAGCTTTCTTT.

This clonotype has a handful of counts. This chain uses TRBV3-1 with TRBJ2-7; D is possibly TRBD1 or TRBD2 (6 bases each). The CDR3 loop spans 15 amino acids. V was cut by 1 base and J by 2 bases, with 12 bases left in between. Germline V CDR1 and CDR2: LGHDT, YNNKEL (reference sequence). CDR3 protein: CASSQGTGAAYEQYF. The CDR3 DNA is TGTGCCAGCAGCCAAGGTACGGGGGCGGCCTACGAGCAGTACTTC.

This clonotype was seen a handful of times. V usage is TRBV18 and J usage is TRBJ2-6; D ambiguous. The CDR3 has 14 amino acids. Trimming shortened V by 3 bases and J by 0 bases, and 3 bases separated the two germline ends. CDR1 is KGHSH and CDR2 is LQKENI in the germline V gene. The CDR3 nucleotides read TGTGCCAGCTCACCGGACTCTGGGGCCAACGTCCTGACTTTC. It is translated as CASSPDSGANVLTF.

This clonotype was detected only a few times. The rearrangement joins TRBV12-3 or TRBV12-4 to TRBJ1-2, with 8 bases aligning to TRBD1. The junction had 5 bases not matched to a gene; V was cut back by 3 bases and J by 5 bases. CDR3 length: 14 residues. The CDR3: CASSLTGAKYGYTF. DNA of the CDR3: TGTGCCAGCAGTTTGACAGGGGCGAAATATGGCTACACCTTC.

A few counts support this clonotype. The chain joins TRBV18 to TRBJ2-1; TRBD2 might be the D (5 bases). The CDR3 loop spans 17 amino acids. The V end lost 1 base, the J end lost 0 bases, and 13 bases lay between the germline ends. CDR1 and CDR2 (germline): KGHSH, LQKENI. This CDR3 is CASSPQTWGVSYNEQFF. In DNA form, the CDR3 reads TGTGCCAGCTCACCACAAACCTGGGGAGTCTCCTACAATGAGCAGTTCTTC.

The table lists this clonotype with many counts. The rearrangement joins TRBV11-2 to TRBJ2-3, with 7 bases aligning to TRBD1. CDR1 is SGHAT, CDR2 FQNNGV, per germline. The CDR3 runs to 16 residues. The ends lost 2 bases at V and 1 base at J; junction bases unmatched: 6. CDR3 coding DNA: TGTGCCAGCAGCTTAAATGCAGGGGGAGGCACAGATACGCAGTATTTT. Its protein is CASSLNAGGGTDTQYF.

This clonotype was seen at least ten times. This chain uses TRBV5-1 with TRBJ2-2, with 14 bases matching TRBD2. The CDR3 loop spans 17 amino acids. The germline V gene has CDR1 SGHRS and CDR2 YFSETQ. V was pared by 2 bases and J by 5 bases, with 5 bases of the junction left unmatched. CDR3 sequence: CASSFGTSGRYTGELFF. Here the CDR3 DNA reads TGCGCCAGCAGCTTTGGGACTAGCGGGAGATATACCGGGGAGCTGTTTTTT.

This clonotype was detected ten times or more. V is TRBV6-1 and J is TRBJ2-3; TRBD2 agrees at 10 bases. The CDR3 has 18 residues. Germline V gives CDR1 MNHNS, CDR2 SASEGT. The trim removed 1 base at V and 0 bases at J, leaving 7 bases unmatched. The CDR3 bases are TGTGCCAGCAGTGAAGTGTTACTAGCGGGACCTAGCACAGATACGCAGTATTTT. It specifies CASSEVLLAGPSTDTQYF.

This clonotype was counted a few times. V and J are TRBV20-1 and TRBJ2-7; tentative D call: TRBD1 (5 bases). CDR3 size: 13 residues. Germline values: CDR1 DFQATT, CDR2 SNEGSKA (reference sequence). CDR3 coding DNA: TGCAGCGCACCTCTCGGACAACTCTACGAGCAGTACTTC. This gives the protein CSAPLGQLYEQYF.

The chain carries TRBV7-2 and TRBJ2-1; 8 positions agree with TRBD2. The V and J ends lost 0 bases and 5 bases, in that order; junction bases with no gene match: 6. From germline, CDR1 is SGHTA and CDR2 FQGNSA. The CDR3 contains 16 residues. Here the CDR3 reads CASSLAGLGGNNEQFF. The CDR3 bases are TGTGCCAGCAGCTTAGCGGGACTAGGGGGAAACAATGAGCAGTTCTTC.

The J gene is TRBJ1-4, the V gene TRBV29-1; D call uncertain. The CDR3 is made up of 13 amino acids. CDR1 SQVTM and CDR2 ANQGSEA come from the germline V gene. V lost 4 bases and J 1 base, leaving 7 bases between the germline ends. CDR3 loop: CSVGEGTNEKLFF. CDR3 DNA: TGCAGCGTTGGGGAGGGAACTAATGAAAAACTGTTTTTT.

J is TRBJ2-3 and V is TRBV12-3 or TRBV12-4; tentatively, D is TRBD2 (6 bases). This CDR3 is 13 amino acids long. V dropped 7 bases and J dropped 2 bases, with 10 bases sitting between them. CDR3 sequence reads: CASNSGVTDTQYF. The DNA of the CDR3 is TGTGCCAGCAACTCGGGGGTCACAGATACGCAGTATTTT.

The chain carries TRBV2 and TRBJ1-1; D ambiguous. V lost 8 bases and J lost 1, with 11 bases in between. Looked up from germline, CDR1 is SNHLY and CDR2 is FYNNEI. The CDR3 covers 13 residues. The CDR3 protein is CASLRAPNTEAFF. CDR3 bases: TGTGCCAGCTTACGGGCTCCGAACACTGAAGCTTTCTTT.

This clonotype was detected ten times or more. V usage is TRBV27 and J usage is TRBJ2-7; weak D call: TRBD1 (6 bases). The CDR3 has 14 residues. With 9 bases removed from V and 3 bases from J, the gap between germline ends came to 18 bases. Germline V gene lookup returns CDR1 MNHEY and CDR2 SMNVEV (reference sequence). This CDR3 is CASSRGTANYEQYF. The CDR3, as DNA: TGTGCCAGTAGTAGGGGGACGGCTAACTACGAGCAGTACTTC.

This clonotype appeared a few times. This chain uses TRBV20-1 with TRBJ2-6; D gene unclear. CDR1 is DFQATT, CDR2 SNEGSKA, per germline (reference sequence). The CDR3 length is 14 residues. The V end was cut by 3 bases, the J end by 3 bases, with 9 bases between. Written as DNA, the CDR3 is TGCAGTGCTAGTACGTCCTTTGGGGCCAACGTCCTGACTTTC. It codes for CSASTSFGANVLTF.

This clonotype showed up just a few times. The V gene is TRBV7-3, the J gene TRBJ1-1; D is perhaps TRBD1 (5 bases). CDR1 is SGHTA and CDR2 is FQGTGA in the germline V gene. Trimming removed 5 bases at V and 2 bases at J, with 12 bases between. This CDR3 contains 14 residues. The CDR3 loop is CASSPTGYNTEAFF. The CDR3 DNA reads TGTGCCAGCAGCCCAACAGGTTACAACACTGAAGCTTTCTTT.

This chain connects TRBV4-3 to TRBJ2-3; 13 bases line up with TRBD2. Germline V gene sequence: CDR1 LGHNA, CDR2 YSLEER. The J segment lost 0 bases and the V segment lost 2 bases, leaving 5 bases of the junction unmatched. The CDR3 is made up of 18 amino acids. CDR3 coding DNA: TGCGCCAGCAGCCAATCAGAACTAGCGGGAGGGAGCACAGATACGCAGTATTTT. This encodes CASSQSELAGGSTDTQYF.

This clonotype occurred a few times. The rearrangement uses TRBV7-2 and TRBJ2-3; D remains ambiguous. V gave up 5 bases and J gave up 1 base, with 10 bases separating them. The CDR3 runs 14 residues. From germline, CDR1 is SGHTA and CDR2 FQGNSA. CDR3 sequence (DNA): TGTGCCAGCAGCCCCTATACGGGCACAGATACGCAGTATTTT. Its protein product is CASSPYTGTDTQYF.

This clonotype showed up just a few times. The chain carries TRBV2 and TRBJ2-3; D unresolved. The V end lost 0 bases, the J end lost 6 bases, and 13 bases lay between the germline ends. The CDR3 consists of 15 residues. CDR1 is SNHLY, CDR2 FYNNEI, per germline. Here the CDR3 DNA reads TGTGCCAGCAGTGAAGCCCTTCTAACTGTGGATACGCAGTATTTT. It encodes CASSEALLTVDTQYF. The variable domain in full, completed from reference TRBV2 and TRBJ2-3, reads EPEVTQTPSHQVTQMGQEVILRCVPISNHLYFYWYRQILGQKVEFLVSFYNNEISEKSEIFDDQFSVERPDGSNFTLKIRSTKLEDSAMYFCASSEALLTVDTQYFGPGTRLTVL.

V and J are TRBV29-1 and TRBJ2-5; no clear D. Germline CDR1 is SQVTM and CDR2 is ANQGSEA. V was shortened by 2 bases and J by 1 base, with 8 bases between the two germline ends. The CDR3 length is 13 residues. The DNA of the CDR3 is TGCAGCGTTGAATGGTGGTTCCAAGAGACCCAGTACTTC. Translation: CSVEWWFQETQYF.

This clonotype was recorded a few times. V gene TRBV20-1 combines with J gene TRBJ2-7, with 7 positions matching TRBD2. The ends lost 3 bases at V and 3 bases at J; junction bases unmatched: 8. The CDR3 totals 14 residues. Per germline, CDR1 DFQATT and CDR2 SNEGSKA (reference sequence). The CDR3 DNA reads as TGCAGTGCTAGTAGCCCAGCGGGGTACTACGAGCAGTACTTC. Amino acid sequence: CSASSPAGYYEQYF.